A selection of T cell receptor beta chains follows, all from one sample in a study of identical twins. TCRdb itself ran the 5' RACE reads through MiXCR, one entry per CDR3 protein. Of 450,000 or so distinct CDR3 sequences in the sample, 15% to 20% are singletons; the top ten hold 10% to 15%. The source material was naive T cells sorted from blood. Receptor source: a man over 45 in good health. CDR3s include the opening cysteine and the closing phenylalanine or tryptophan. Only some rows state a clone size, as once, few, many or a class for expanded clones.

CDR3: CAISESAFANIQYF; size: few; J: TRBJ2-4; V: TRBV10-3; length: 14
CDR3: CASSLTDTRREQFF; size: .; J: TRBJ2-1; V: TRBV7-9; length: 14
CDR3: CSASYRGETQYF; size: .; J: TRBJ2-5; V: TRBV20-1; length: 12
CDR3: CSVRQGTDTQYF; size: .; J: TRBJ2-3; V: TRBV29-1; length: 12
CDR3: CASTQDRGYSYEQYF; size: .; J: TRBJ2-7; V: TRBV2; length: 15
CDR3: CASSPTGAGSSPLHF; size: .; J: TRBJ1-6; V: TRBV5-1; length: 15
CDR3: CAISEPNRAEETQYF; size: .; J: TRBJ2-5; V: TRBV10-3; length: 15
CDR3: CSVGARTSYEQYF; size: .; J: TRBJ2-7; V: TRBV29-1; length: 13
CDR3: CASSLEDRGRYEQYF; size: .; J: TRBJ2-7; V: TRBV7-2; length: 15
CDR3: CASSLPPAEAFF; size: many; J: TRBJ1-1; V: TRBV28; length: 12
CDR3: CSAPSGLVSDNEQFF; size: many; J: TRBJ2-1; V: TRBV20-1; length: 15
CDR3: CASSGDGPQHF; size: .; J: TRBJ1-5; V: TRBV2; length: 11
CDR3: CASSPLDRGPAFF; size: .; J: TRBJ1-1; V: TRBV18; length: 13
CDR3: CATSPGQGLNTEAFF; size: .; J: TRBJ1-1; V: TRBV24-1; length: 15
CDR3: CAISERPDSPLHF; size: many; J: TRBJ1-6; V: TRBV10-3; length: 13
CDR3: CASLGGTRFNPQLASKLFF; size: .; J: TRBJ1-4; V: TRBV2; length: 19
CDR3: CASSFRGGGETQYF; size: many; J: TRBJ2-5; V: TRBV7-9; length: 14
CDR3: CASRRGAGEQYF; size: .; J: TRBJ2-7; V: TRBV6-5; length: 12
CDR3: CASSRTMNEQYF; size: many; J: TRBJ2-7; V: TRBV5-1; length: 12
CDR3: CASSLSTGVKVEQYF; size: .; J: TRBJ2-7; V: TRBV7-2; length: 15
CDR3: CASSQRPGAHNEQFF; size: .; J: TRBJ2-1; V: TRBV4-1; length: 15
CDR3: CASSWEQTQYF; size: few; J: TRBJ2-5; V: TRBV11-2; length: 11
CDR3: CASINYNLAGAYEQYF; size: many; J: TRBJ2-7; V: TRBV28; length: 16
CDR3: CASRLDRYGYTF; size: .; J: TRBJ1-2; V: TRBV6-6; length: 12
CDR3: CSAGQLYEQYF; size: few; J: TRBJ2-7; V: TRBV29-1; length: 11
CDR3: CASSSFRTGGGAFF; size: few; J: TRBJ1-1; V: TRBV27; length: 14
CDR3: CSVDVRGGNTEAFF; size: .; J: TRBJ1-1; V: TRBV29-1; length: 14
CDR3: CASSSPARATSGNTIYF; size: few; J: TRBJ1-3; V: TRBV7-9; length: 17
CDR3: CASSQLDVSYEQYF; size: .; J: TRBJ2-7; V: TRBV4-2; length: 14
CDR3: CATSREVSTQYF; size: few; J: TRBJ2-3; V: TRBV15; length: 12
CDR3: CSVERQGLVTEAFF; size: .; J: TRBJ1-1; V: TRBV29-1; length: 14
CDR3: CASSPGGGDSNQPQHF; size: .; J: TRBJ1-5; V: TRBV5-1; length: 16
CDR3: CASSLEVRGSGNTIYF; size: many; J: TRBJ1-3; V: TRBV5-1; length: 16
CDR3: CSAGTGISEQYF; size: .; J: TRBJ2-7; V: TRBV29-1; length: 12
CDR3: CASSSLLADEQFF; size: .; J: TRBJ2-1; V: TRBV5-4; length: 13
CDR3: CASSQEVRWGSGAPSTDTQYF; size: many; J: TRBJ2-3; V: TRBV4-1; length: 21
CDR3: CAISEGLGAGDTYEQYF; size: .; J: TRBJ2-7; V: TRBV10-3; length: 17
CDR3: CASSVDSNSNQPQHF; size: many; J: TRBJ1-5; V: TRBV9; length: 15
CDR3: CASSPPGRLYNEQFF; size: .; J: TRBJ2-1; V: TRBV28; length: 15
CDR3: CSAIWEGRETQYF; size: many; J: TRBJ2-5; V: TRBV20-1; length: 13
CDR3: CASSRDRVEQFF; size: .; J: TRBJ2-1; V: TRBV6-5; length: 12
CDR3: CASSFRGGPNTEAFF; size: .; J: TRBJ1-1; V: TRBV12-3/TRBV12-4; length: 15
CDR3: CATIDETNYGYTF; size: many; J: TRBJ1-2; V: TRBV12-3/TRBV12-4; length: 13
CDR3: CSARNGGLAGTPSYNEQFF; size: many; J: TRBJ2-1; V: TRBV20-1; length: 19
CDR3: CASTKYGSHLGQETQYF; size: .; J: TRBJ2-5; V: TRBV6-1; length: 17
CDR3: CASSLMDRAWTEAFF; size: .; J: TRBJ1-1; V: TRBV7-2; length: 15
CDR3: CSATPLGAGGEKLFF; size: few; J: TRBJ1-4; V: TRBV20-1; length: 15
CDR3: CASSPDRGVSYNEQFF; size: many; J: TRBJ2-1; V: TRBV7-9; length: 16
CDR3: CASSSGTGKYEQYF; size: few; J: TRBJ2-7; V: TRBV3-1; length: 14
CDR3: CAITPGLAGFGELFF; size: few; J: TRBJ2-2; V: TRBV10-3; length: 15
CDR3: CASSSRVVISNEQFF; size: many; J: TRBJ2-1; V: TRBV14; length: 15
CDR3: CASRSGGARNEQFF; size: .; J: TRBJ2-1; V: TRBV28; length: 14
CDR3: CASSRTRLAGSRFDEQFF; size: many; J: TRBJ2-1; V: TRBV7-8; length: 18
CDR3: CASSQGAGVSPLEQYF; size: .; J: TRBJ2-7; V: TRBV4-1; length: 16
CDR3: CASRGLADIYEQYF; size: many; J: TRBJ2-7; V: TRBV27; length: 14
CDR3: CSAREGAYTEAFF; size: .; J: TRBJ1-1; V: TRBV20-1; length: 13
CDR3: CASSLEFSPLQETQYF; size: .; J: TRBJ2-5; V: TRBV5-6; length: 16
CDR3: CSVLAGFAYEQYF; size: .; J: TRBJ2-7; V: TRBV20-1; length: 13
CDR3: CSAHWAGVNTDTQYF; size: few; J: TRBJ2-3; V: TRBV20-1; length: 15